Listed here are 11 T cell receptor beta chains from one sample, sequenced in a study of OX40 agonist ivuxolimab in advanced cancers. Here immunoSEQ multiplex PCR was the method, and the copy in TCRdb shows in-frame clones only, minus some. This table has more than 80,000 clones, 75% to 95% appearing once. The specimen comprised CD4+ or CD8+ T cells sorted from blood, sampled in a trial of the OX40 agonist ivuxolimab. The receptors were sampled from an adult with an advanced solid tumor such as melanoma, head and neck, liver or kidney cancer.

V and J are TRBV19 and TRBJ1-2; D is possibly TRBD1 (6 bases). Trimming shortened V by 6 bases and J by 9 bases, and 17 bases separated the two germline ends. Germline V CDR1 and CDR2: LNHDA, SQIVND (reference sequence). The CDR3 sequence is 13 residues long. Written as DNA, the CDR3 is TGTGCCAGTAGGGGAGCCGGGACATATAGCTACACCTTC. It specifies CASRGAGTYSYTF.

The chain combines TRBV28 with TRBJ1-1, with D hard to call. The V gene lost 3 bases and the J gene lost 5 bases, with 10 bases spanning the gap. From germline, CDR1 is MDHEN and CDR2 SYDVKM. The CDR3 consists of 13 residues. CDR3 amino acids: CASSFYERTEAFF. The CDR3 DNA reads TGTGCCAGCAGTTTCTATGAGAGGACTGAAGCTTTCTTT.

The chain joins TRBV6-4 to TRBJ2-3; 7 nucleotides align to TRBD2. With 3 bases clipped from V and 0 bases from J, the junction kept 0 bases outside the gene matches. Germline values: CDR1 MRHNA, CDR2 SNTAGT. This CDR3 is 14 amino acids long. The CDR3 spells CASSEGGSTDTQYF. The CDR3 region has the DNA TGTGCCAGCAGTGAGGGAGGGAGCACAGATACGCAGTATTTT.

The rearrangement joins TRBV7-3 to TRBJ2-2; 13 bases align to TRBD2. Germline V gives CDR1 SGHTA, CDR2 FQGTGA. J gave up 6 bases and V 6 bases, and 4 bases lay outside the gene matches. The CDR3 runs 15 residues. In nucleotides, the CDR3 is TGTGCCAGCAGGGCACTAGCGGGAGGGTCCGGGGAGCTGTTTTTT. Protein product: CASRALAGGSGELFF.

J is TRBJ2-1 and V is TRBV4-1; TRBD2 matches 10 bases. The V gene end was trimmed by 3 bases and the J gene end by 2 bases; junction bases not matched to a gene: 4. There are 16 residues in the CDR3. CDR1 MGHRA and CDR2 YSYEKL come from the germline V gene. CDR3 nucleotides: TGCGCCAGCAGCCAGGCTACTAGCGGGGCCTACAATGAGCAGTTCTTC. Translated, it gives CASSQATSGAYNEQFF.

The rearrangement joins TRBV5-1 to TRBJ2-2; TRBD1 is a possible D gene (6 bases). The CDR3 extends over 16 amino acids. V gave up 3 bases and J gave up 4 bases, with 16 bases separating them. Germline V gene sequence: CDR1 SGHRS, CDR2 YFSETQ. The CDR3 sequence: CASSYGQWSTTGELFF. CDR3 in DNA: TGCGCCAGCAGCTACGGACAGTGGTCGACCACCGGGGAGCTGTTTTTT. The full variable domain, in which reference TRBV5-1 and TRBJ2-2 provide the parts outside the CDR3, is KAGVTQTPRYLIKTRGQQVTLSCSPISGHRSVSWYQQTPGQGLQFLFEYFSETQRNKGNFPGRFSGRQFSNSRSEMNVSTLELGDSALYLCASSYGQWSTTGELFFGEGSRLTVL.

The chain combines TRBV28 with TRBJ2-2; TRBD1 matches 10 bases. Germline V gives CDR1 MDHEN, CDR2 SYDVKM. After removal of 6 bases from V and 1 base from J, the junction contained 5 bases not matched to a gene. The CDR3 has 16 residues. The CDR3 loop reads CASRPRTGGNTGELFF. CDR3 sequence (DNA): TGTGCCAGCAGACCCCGGACAGGGGGGAACACCGGGGAGCTGTTTTTT.

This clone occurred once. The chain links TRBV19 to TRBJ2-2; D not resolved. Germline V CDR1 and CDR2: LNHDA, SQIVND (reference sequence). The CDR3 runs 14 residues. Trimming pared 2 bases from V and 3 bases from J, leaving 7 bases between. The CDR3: CASSIRGDTGELFF. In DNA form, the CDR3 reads TGTGCCAGTAGTATAAGAGGTGACACCGGGGAGCTGTTTTTT.

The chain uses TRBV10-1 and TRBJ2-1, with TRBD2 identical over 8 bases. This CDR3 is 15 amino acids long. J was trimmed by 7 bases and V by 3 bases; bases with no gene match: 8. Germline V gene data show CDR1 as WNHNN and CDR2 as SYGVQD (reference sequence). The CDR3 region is CASSDSRLALNEQFF. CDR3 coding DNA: TGCGCCAGCAGTGATAGTCGACTAGCGTTGAATGAGCAGTTCTTC.

The CDR3 region is CATRQGDRYEQYF. DNA for the CDR3: TGTGCCACTAGGCAAGGAGATCGCTACGAGCAGTACTTC. The gene calls are TRBV15 and TRBJ2-7, with D hard to call. CDR3 size: 13 residues. Per germline, CDR1 LNHNV and CDR2 YYDKDF (reference sequence). V was cut by 9 bases and J by 3 bases, with 15 bases left in between.

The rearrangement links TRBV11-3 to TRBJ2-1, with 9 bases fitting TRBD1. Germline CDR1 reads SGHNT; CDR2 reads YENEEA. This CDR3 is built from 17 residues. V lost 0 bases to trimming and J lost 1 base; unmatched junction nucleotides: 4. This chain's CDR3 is CASSLDRTGVSYNEQFF. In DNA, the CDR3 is TGTGCCAGCAGCTTAGATCGGACAGGGGTATCCTACAATGAGCAGTTCTTC.